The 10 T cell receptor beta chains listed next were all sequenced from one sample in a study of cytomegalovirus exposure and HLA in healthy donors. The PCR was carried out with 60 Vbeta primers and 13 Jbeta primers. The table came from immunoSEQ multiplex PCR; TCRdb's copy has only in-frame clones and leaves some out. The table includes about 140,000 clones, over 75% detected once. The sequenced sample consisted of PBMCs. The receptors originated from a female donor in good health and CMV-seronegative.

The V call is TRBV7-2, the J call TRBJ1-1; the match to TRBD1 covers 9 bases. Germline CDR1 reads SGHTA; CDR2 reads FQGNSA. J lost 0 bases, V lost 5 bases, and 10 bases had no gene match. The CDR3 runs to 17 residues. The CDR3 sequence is CASSPNRGLWVNTEAFF. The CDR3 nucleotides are TGTGCCAGCAGCCCGAACAGGGGGCTCTGGGTGAACACTGAAGCTTTCTTT. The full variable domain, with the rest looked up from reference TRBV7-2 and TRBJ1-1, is GAGVSQSPSNKVTEKGKDVELRCDPISGHTALYWYRQSLGQGLEFLIYFQGNSAPDKSGLPSDRFSAERTGGSVSTLTIQRTQQEDSAVYLCASSPNRGLWVNTEAFFGQGTRLTVV.

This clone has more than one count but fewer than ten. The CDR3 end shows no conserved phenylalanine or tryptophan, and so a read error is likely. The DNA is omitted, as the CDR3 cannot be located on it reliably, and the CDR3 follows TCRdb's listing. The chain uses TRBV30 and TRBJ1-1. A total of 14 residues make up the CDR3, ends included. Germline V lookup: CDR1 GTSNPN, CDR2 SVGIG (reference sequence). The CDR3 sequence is CAWSTGVQNTEALV.

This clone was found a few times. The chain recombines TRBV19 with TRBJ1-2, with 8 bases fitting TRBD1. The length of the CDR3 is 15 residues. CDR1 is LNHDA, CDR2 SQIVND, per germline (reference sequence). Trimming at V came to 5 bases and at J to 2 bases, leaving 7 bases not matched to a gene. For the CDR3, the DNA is TGTGCCAGTAGTCGGACAGGGACTTCAAACTATGGCTACACCTTC. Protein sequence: CASSRTGTSNYGYTF.

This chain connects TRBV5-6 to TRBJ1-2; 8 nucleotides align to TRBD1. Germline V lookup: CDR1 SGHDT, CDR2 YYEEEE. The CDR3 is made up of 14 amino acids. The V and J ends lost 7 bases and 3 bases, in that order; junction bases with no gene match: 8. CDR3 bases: TGTGCCAGCGGGGGGGTGACAGGGGACTATGGCTACACCTTC. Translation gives CASGGVTGDYGYTF.

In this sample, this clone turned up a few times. The CDR3 sequence is CASSAKGAGAFF. CDR3 nucleotides: TGTGCCAGCAGTGCAAAGGGGGCGGGAGCTTTCTTT. The J gene is TRBJ1-1, the V gene TRBV2, with TRBD1 matching 7 bases. Trimming took 4 bases from V and 10 from J; bases not matched to a gene: 6. The CDR3 is 12 residues long. From germline, CDR1 is SNHLY and CDR2 FYNNEI.

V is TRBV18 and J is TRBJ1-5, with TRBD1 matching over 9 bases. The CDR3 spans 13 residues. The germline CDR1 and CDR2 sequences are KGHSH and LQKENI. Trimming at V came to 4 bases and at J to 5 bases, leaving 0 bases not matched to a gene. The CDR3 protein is CASSRTGDQPQHF. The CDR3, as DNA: TGTGCCAGCTCACGGACAGGGGATCAGCCCCAGCATTTT.

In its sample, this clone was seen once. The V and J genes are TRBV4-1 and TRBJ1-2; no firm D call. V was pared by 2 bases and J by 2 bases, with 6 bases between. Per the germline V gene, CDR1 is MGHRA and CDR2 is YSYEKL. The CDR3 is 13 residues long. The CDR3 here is CASSQTGNYGYTF. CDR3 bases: TGCGCCAGCAGCCAAACGGGGAACTATGGCTACACCTTC.

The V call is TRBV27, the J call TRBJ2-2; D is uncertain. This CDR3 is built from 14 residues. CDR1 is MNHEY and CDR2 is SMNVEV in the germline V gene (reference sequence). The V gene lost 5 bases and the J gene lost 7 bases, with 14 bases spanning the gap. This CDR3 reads CASSPRKTYGELFF. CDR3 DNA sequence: TGTGCCAGCAGTCCGCGAAAGACTTACGGGGAGCTGTTTTTT.

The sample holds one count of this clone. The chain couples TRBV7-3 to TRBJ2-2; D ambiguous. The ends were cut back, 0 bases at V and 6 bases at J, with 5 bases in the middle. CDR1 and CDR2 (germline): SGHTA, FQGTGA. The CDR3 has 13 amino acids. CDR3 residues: CASSLTRPGELFF. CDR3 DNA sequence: TGTGCCAGCAGCTTAACCAGGCCCGGGGAGCTGTTTTTT.

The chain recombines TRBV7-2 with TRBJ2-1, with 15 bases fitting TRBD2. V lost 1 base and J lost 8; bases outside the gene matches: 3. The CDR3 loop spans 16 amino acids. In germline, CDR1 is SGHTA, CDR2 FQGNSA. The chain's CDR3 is CASSLGTSGRAYEQFF. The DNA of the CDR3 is TGTGCCAGCAGCTTAGGGACTAGCGGGAGGGCGTATGAGCAGTTCTTC. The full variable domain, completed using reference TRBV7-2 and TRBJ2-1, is GAGVSQSPSNKVTEKGKDVELRCDPISGHTALYWYRQSLGQGLEFLIYFQGNSAPDKSGLPSDRFSAERTGGSVSTLTIQRTQQEDSAVYLCASSLGTSGRAYEQFFGPGTRLTVL.